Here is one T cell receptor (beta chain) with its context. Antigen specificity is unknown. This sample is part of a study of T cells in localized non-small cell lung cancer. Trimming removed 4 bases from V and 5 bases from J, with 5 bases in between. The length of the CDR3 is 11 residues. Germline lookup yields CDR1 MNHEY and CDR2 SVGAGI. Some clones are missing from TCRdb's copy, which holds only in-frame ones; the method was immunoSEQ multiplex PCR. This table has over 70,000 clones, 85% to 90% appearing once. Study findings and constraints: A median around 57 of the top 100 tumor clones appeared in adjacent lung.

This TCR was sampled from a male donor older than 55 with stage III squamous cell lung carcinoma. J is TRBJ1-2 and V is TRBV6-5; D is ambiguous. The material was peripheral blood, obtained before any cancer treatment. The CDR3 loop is CASSSGYGYTF. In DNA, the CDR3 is TGTGCCAGCAGTTCCGGGTATGGCTACACCTTC.